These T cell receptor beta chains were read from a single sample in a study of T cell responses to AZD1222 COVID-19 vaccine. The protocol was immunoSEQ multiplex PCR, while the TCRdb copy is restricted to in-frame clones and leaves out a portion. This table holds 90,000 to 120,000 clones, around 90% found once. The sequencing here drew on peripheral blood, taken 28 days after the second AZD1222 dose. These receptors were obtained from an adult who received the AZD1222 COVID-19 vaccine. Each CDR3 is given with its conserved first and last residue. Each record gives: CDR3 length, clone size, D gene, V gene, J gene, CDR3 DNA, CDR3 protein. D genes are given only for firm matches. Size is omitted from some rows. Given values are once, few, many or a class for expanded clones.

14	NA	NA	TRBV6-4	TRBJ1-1	TGTGCCAGCAGTGACTCAAGCGGCCACCGAGGAGCTTTCTTT	CASSDSSGHRGAFF
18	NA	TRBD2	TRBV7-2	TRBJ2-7	TGTGCCAGCAGCTTAGCGAGGTCTAGCGGGATGATCTCCTACGAGCAGTACTTC	CASSLARSSGMISYEQYF
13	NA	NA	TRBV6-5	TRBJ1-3	TGTGCCAGCACCGGGGGCTCTGGAAACACCATATATTTT	CASTGGSGNTIYF
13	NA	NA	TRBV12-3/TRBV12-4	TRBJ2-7	TGTGCCAGCAGTCCCCGGGACTTATACGAGCAGTACTTC	CASSPRDLYEQYF
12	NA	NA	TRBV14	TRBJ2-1	TGTGCCAGCAGCCCACTGAGACACGAGCAGTTCTTC	CASSPLRHEQFF
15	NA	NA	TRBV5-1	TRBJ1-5	TGCGCCAGCAGCTTGGCCGGCAGGGAAGGTCAGCCCCAGCATTTT	CASSLAGREGQPQHF
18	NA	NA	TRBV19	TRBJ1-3	TGTGCCAGTAGTATATCCCGTGGTGGGGGGAACTCTGGAAACACCATATATTTT	CASSISRGGGNSGNTIYF
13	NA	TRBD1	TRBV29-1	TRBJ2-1	TGCAGCGCGGACAGGGGCTCCTACAATGAGCAGTTCTTC	CSADRGSYNEQFF
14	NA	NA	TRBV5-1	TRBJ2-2	TGCGCCAGCAGCTTGTTGGGGGGCACCGGGGAGCTGTTTTTT	CASSLLGGTGELFF
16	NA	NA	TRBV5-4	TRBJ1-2	TGTGCCAGCAGCTCTTCCGGACAGCTACCTAACTATGGCTACACCTTC	CASSSSGQLPNYGYTF
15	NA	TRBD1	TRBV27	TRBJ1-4	TGTGCCAGCGGGGGACAGGGGGGAGGGAATGAAAAACTGTTTTTT	CASGGQGGGNEKLFF
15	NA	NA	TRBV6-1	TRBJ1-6	TGTGCCAGCAGTGAACTGCCCGGGGAGCATTCACCCCTCCACTTT	CASSELPGEHSPLHF
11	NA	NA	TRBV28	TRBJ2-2	TGTGCCAGCAGGGACTTCGGGGAGCTGTTTTTT	CASRDFGELFF
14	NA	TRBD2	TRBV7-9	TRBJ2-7	TGTGCCAGCAGCTTGGGACTAGCTGTTGACGAGCAGTACTTC	CASSLGLAVDEQYF
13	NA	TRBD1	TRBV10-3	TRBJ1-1	TGTGCCATTGCCGGGACAGAAGACACTGAAGCTTTCTTT	CAIAGTEDTEAFF
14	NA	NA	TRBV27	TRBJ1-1	TGTGCCAGCAGTTTAGGAGGGACTTACACTGAAGCTTTCTTT	CASSLGGTYTEAFF
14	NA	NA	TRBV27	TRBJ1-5	TGTGCCAGCAGTAGCACGACTTCATTTCAGCCCCAGCATTTT	CASSSTTSFQPQHF
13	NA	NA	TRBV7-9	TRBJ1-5	TGTGCCAGCAGCTCCGGGATGAATCAGCCCCAGCATTTT	CASSSGMNQPQHF
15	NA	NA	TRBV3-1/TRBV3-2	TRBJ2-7	TGTGCCAGCAGCCAAGTGAGTCGGGAGCCCCACGAGCAGTACTTC	CASSQVSREPHEQYF
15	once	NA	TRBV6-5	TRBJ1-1	TGTGCCAGCAGTTACGTGCCCAATCAAGTCACTGAAGCTTTCTTT	CASSYVPNQVTEAFF
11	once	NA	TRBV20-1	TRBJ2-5	TGCAGTGCTAGAGATTTAGAGACCCAGTACTTC	CSARDLETQYF
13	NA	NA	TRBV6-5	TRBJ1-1	TGTGCCAGCAGTTACGCAGAGAACACTGAAGCTTTCTTT	CASSYAENTEAFF